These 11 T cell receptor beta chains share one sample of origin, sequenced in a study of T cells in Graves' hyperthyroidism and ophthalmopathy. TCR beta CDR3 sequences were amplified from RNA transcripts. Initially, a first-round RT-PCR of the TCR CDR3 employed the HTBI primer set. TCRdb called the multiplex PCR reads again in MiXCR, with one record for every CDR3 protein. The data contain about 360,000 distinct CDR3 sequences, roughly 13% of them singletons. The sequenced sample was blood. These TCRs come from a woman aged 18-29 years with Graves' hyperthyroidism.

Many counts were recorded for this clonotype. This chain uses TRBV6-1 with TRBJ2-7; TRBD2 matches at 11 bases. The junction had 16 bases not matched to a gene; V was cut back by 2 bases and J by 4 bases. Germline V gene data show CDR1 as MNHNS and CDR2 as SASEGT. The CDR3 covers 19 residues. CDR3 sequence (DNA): TGTGCCAGCAGTGAAACCGACGGAGTAGCGGGGGGGCTATCGTACGAGCAGTACTTC. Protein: CASSETDGVAGGLSYEQYF.

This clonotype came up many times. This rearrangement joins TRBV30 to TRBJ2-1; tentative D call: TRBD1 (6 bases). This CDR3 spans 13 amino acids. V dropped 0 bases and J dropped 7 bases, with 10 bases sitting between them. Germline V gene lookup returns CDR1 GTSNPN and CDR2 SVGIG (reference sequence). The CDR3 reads CAWSVGQGNEQFF. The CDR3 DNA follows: TGTGCCTGGAGTGTCGGGCAGGGGAATGAGCAGTTCTTC.

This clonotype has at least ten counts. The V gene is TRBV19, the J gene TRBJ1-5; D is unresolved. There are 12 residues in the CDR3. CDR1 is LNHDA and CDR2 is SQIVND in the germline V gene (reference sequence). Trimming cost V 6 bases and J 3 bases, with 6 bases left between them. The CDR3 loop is CASRRVNQPQHF. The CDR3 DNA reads TGTGCCAGTAGGCGGGTCAATCAGCCCCAGCATTTT. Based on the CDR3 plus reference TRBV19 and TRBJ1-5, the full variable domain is DGGITQSPKYLFRKEGQNVTLSCEQNLNHDAMYWYRQDPGQGLRLIYYSQIVNDFQKGDIAEGYSVSREKKESFPLTVTSAQKNPTAFYLCASRRVNQPQHFGDGTRLSIL.

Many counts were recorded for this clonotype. The DNA of the CDR3 is TGTGCCAGCACGGCCAGGGGGGGCGCTTCCTACGAGCAGTACTTC. This gives the protein CASTARGGASYEQYF. This sequence joins TRBV28 and TRBJ2-7; perhaps D is TRBD1 or TRBD2 (7 bases each). Trimming removed 7 bases at V and 1 base at J, with 17 bases between. Germline V gene sequence: CDR1 MDHEN, CDR2 SYDVKM. The CDR3 sequence is 15 residues long.

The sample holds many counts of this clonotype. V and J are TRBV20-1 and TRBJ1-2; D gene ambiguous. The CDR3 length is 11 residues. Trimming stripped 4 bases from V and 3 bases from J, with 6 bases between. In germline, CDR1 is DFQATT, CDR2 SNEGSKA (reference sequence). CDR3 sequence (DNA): TGCAGTGCTAACCTTGACTATGGCTACACCTTC. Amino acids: CSANLDYGYTF.

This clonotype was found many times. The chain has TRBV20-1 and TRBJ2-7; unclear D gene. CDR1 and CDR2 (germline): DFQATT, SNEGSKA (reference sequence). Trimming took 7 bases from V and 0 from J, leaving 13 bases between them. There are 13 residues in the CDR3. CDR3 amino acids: CSVLTRTSYEQYF. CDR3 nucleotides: TGCAGTGTTCTTACCAGGACCTCCTACGAGCAGTACTTC.

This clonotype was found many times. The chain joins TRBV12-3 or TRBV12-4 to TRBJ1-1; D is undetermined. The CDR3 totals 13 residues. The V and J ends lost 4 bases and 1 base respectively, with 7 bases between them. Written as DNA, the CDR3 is TGTGCCAGCAGTTGGGGTAGGAACACTGAAGCTTTCTTT. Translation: CASSWGRNTEAFF.

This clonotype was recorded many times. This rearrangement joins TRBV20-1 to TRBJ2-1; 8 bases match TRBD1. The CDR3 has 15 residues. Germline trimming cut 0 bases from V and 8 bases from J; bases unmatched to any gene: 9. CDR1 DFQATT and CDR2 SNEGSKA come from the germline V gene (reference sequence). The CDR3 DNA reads TGCAGTGCTAGAGAGGTTACAGGGGGTATGCATGAGCAGTTCTTC. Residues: CSAREVTGGMHEQFF.

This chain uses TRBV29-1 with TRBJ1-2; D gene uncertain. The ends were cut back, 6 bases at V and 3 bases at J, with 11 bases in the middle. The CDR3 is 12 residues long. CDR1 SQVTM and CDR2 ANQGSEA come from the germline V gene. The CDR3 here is CSVTTGHYGYTF. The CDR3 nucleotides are TGCAGCGTGACGACCGGACACTATGGCTACACCTTC.

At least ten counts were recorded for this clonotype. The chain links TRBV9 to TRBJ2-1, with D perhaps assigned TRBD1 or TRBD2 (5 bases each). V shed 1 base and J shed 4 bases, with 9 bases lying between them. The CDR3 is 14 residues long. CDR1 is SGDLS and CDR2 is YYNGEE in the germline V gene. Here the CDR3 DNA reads TGTGCCAGCAGCGTATTTGGGGGATACAATGAGCAGTTCTTC. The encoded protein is CASSVFGGYNEQFF.

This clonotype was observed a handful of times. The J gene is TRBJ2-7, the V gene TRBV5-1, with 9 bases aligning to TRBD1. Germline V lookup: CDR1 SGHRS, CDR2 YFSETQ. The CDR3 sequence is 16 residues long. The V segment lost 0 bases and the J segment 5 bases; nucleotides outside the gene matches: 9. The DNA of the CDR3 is TGCGCCAGCAGCTTGGCCGGGACAGGGAAGTGGGACGAGCAGTACTTC. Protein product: CASSLAGTGKWDEQYF.